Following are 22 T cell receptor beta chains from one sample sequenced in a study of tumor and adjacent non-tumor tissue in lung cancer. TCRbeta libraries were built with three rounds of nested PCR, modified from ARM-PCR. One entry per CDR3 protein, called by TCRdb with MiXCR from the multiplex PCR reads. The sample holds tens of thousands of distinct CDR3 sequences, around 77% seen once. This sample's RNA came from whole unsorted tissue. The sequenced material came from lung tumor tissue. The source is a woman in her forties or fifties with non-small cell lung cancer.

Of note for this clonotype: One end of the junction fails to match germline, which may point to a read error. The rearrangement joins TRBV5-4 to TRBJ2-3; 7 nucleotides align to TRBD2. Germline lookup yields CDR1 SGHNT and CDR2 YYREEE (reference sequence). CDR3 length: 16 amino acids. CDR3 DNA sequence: TGTGCCAGCAGTTTGGGAGGGGTTTACCGCACAGATACGAAGTATTTT. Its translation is CASSLGGVYRTDTKYF.

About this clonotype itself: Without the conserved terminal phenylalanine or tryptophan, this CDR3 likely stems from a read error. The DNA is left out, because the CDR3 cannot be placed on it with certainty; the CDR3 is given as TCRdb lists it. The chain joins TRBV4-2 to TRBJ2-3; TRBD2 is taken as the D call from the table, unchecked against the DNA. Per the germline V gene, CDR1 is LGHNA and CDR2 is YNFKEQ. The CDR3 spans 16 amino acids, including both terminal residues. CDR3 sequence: CTTSQWTSVDADTLYL.

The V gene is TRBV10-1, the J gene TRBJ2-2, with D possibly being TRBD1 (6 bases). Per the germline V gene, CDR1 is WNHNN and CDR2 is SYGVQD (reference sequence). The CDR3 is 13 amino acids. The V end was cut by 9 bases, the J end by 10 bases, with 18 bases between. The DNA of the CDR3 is TGCGCCAGTAGCACAGGGACCTTTGAGGAGCTGTTTTTT. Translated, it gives CASSTGTFEELFF.

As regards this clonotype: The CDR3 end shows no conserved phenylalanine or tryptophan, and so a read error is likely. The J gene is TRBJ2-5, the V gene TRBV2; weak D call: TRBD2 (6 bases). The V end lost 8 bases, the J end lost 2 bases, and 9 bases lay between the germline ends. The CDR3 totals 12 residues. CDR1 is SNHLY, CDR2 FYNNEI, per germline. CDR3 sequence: CASGAGQETQYL. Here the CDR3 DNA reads TGTGCCAGCGGGGCGGGACAAGAGACCCAGTACCTC.

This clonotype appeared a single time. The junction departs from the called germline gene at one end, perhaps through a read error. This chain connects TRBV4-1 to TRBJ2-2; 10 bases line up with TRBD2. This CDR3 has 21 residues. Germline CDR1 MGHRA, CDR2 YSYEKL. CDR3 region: CANSQYEGPAGGPANTGELFF. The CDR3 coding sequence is TGCGCCAACAGCCAGTACGAAGGACCAGCGGGAGGGCCCGCGAACACCGGGGAGCTGTTTTTT.

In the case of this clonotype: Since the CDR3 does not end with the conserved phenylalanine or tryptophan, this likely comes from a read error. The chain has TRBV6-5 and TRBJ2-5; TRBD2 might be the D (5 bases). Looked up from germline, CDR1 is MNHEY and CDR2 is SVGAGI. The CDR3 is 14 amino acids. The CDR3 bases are TGTGCCAGCACTACAAGCGGAGTGGGAGAGATCCAGTACGTC. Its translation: CASTTSGVGEIQYV.

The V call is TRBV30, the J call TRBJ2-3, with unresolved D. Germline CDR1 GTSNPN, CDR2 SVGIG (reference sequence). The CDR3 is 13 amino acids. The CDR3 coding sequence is TGTACCAAGTCTGTACGTCCCACAGATACGCAGTATTTT. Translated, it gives CTKSVRPTDTQYF.

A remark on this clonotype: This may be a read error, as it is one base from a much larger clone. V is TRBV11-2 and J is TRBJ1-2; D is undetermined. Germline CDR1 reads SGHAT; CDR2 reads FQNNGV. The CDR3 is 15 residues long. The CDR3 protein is CARSLDLMSSYGYTF. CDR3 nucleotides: TGTGCCAGGAGCTTAGATCTGATGTCTTCCTATGGCTACACCTTC.

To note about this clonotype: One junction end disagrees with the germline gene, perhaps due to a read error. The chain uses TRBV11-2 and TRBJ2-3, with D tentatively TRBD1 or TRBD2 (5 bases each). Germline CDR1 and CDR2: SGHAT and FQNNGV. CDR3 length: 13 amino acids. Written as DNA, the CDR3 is TGTGCCAGCAACTTAGATAGGGGAGATACGCATTATTTT. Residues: CASNLDRGDTHYF.

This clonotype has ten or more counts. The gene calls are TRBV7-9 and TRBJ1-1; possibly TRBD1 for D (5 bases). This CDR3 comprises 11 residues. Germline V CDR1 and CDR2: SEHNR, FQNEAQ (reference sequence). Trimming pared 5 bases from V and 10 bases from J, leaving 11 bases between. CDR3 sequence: CASSPGRVAFF. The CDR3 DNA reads TGTGCCAGCAGCCCGGGGCGCGTAGCTTTCTTT.

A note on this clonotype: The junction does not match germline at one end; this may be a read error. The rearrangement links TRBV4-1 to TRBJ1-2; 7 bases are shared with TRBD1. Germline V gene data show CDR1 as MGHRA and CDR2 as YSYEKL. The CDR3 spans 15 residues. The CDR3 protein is CASSQETGCGRGYTF. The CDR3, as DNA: TGCGCCAGCAGCCAAGAGACAGGGTGCGGTAGGGGCTACACCTTT.

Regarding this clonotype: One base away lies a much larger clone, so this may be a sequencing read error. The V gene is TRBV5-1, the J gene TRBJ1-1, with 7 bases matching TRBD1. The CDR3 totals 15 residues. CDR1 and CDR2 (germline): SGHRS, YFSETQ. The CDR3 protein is CASSLEGGTNSEAFF. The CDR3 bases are TGCGCCAGCAGCTTGGAAGGGGGCACGAACAGTGAAGCTTTCTTT.

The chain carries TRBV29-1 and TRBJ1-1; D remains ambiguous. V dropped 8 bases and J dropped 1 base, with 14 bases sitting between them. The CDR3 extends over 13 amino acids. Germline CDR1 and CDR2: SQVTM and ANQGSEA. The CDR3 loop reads CSIHSRANTEAFF. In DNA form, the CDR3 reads TGCAGCATTCACTCACGGGCGAACACTGAAGCTTTCTTT.

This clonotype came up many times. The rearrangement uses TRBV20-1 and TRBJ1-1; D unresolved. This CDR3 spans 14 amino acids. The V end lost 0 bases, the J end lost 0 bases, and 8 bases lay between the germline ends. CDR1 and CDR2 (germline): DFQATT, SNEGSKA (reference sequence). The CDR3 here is CSARDPAVNTEAFF. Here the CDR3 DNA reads TGCAGTGCTAGAGACCCCGCGGTGAACACTGAAGCTTTCTTT.

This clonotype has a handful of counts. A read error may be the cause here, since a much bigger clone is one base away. CDR3 DNA sequence: TGTGCCAGGAGCCTAGAGGGCGAGCAGTTCTTC. Translated, it gives CARSLEGEQFF. The chain couples TRBV11-1 to TRBJ2-1, with D tentatively TRBD2 (5 bases). Trimming removed 9 bases at V and 10 bases at J, with 13 bases between. Looked up from germline, CDR1 is SGHAT and CDR2 is FQDESV (reference sequence). The CDR3 sequence is 11 residues long.

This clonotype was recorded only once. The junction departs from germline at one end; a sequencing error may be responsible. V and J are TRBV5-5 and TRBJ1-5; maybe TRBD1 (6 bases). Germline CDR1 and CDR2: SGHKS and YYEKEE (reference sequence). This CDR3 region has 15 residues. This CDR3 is CVSSGGGYSNQPQHF. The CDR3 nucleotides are TGTGTCAGCAGCGGCGGGGGCTATAGCAATCAACCCCAGCATTTT.

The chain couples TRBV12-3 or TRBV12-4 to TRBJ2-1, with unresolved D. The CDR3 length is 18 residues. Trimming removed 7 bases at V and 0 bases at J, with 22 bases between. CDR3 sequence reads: CASNFWGRAWGSYNEQFF. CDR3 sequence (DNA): TGTGCCAGCAATTTCTGGGGAAGGGCGTGGGGCTCCTACAATGAGCAGTTCTTC.

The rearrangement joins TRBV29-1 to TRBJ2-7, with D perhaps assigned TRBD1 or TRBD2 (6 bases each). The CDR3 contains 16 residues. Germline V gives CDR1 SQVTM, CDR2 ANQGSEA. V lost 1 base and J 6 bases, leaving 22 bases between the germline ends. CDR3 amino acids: CSVEGVSWAPGAEQYF. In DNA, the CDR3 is TGCAGCGTTGAAGGGGTTAGCTGGGCCCCGGGGGCCGAGCAGTACTTC.

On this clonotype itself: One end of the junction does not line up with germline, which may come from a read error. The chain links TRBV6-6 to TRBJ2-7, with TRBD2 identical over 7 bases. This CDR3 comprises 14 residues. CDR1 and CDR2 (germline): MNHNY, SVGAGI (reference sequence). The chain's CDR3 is CVSSREGGGYEEYF. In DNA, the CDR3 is TGTGTCAGCAGCAGGGAGGGAGGCGGGTACGAGGAGTACTTC.

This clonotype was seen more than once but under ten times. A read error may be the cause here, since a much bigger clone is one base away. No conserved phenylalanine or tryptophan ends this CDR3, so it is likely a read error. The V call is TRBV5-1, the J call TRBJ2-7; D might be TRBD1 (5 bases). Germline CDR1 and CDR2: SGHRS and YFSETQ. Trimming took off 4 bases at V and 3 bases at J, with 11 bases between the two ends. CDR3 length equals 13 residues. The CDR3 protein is CASSPDTGYEQYL. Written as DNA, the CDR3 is TGCGCCAGCAGCCCAGACACAGGCTACGAGCAGTACTTA.

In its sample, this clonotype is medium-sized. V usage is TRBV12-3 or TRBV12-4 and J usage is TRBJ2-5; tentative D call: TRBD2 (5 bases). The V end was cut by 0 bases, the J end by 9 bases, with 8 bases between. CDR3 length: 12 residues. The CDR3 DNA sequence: TGTGCCAGCAGTTTAGCCATCGGGGCCCAGTACTTC. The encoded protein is CASSLAIGAQYF.

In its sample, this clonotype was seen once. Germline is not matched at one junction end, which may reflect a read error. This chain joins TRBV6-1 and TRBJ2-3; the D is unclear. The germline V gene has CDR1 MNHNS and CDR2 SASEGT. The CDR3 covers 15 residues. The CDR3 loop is CASCRGTGGLDTQCF. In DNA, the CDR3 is TGTGCCAGCTGTAGAGGAACGGGTGGATTAGATACGCAGTGTTTT.